The 6 T cell receptor beta chains reported below all come from one sample, sequenced in a study of blood T cell repertoires in COVID-19. TCRdb's copy holds only in-frame clones and misses some; the assay was immunoSEQ multiplex PCR. The sample has 200,000 to 300,000 clones, approximately 90% seen once. Sequencing was performed on peripheral blood. The origin of the receptors is a woman aged 25 to 39 with COVID-19, enrolled during active disease.

The CDR3 loop reads CASSPFPRLAGSTDTQYF. For the CDR3, the DNA is TGTGCCAGCAGTCCCTTCCCCAGACTAGCGGGAAGCACAGATACGCAGTATTTT. This chain uses TRBV27 with TRBJ2-3; 11 bases fit TRBD2. The CDR3 consists of 18 residues. The ends lost 5 bases at V and 0 bases at J; junction bases unmatched: 10. CDR1 is MNHEY, CDR2 SMNVEV, per germline (reference sequence).

The chain links TRBV5-1 to TRBJ1-3, with D possibly matching TRBD1 (5 bases). The V end lost 1 base, the J end lost 0 bases, and 26 bases lay between the germline ends. Germline values: CDR1 SGHRS, CDR2 YFSETQ. CDR3 length: 21 amino acids. The CDR3 loop reads CASSLPLLDIQSIYSGNTIYF. In nucleotides, the CDR3 is TGCGCCAGCAGCTTGCCATTATTGGACATCCAGTCCATATACTCTGGAAACACCATATATTTT.

The chain has TRBV24-1 and TRBJ1-2; D uncertain. V lost 6 bases and J 3 bases, leaving 13 bases between the germline ends. Germline V CDR1 and CDR2: KGHDR, SFDVKD. The CDR3 is made up of 14 amino acids. This CDR3 is CATSPPGSHYGYTF. The CDR3 DNA follows: TGTGCCACCAGTCCCCCGGGTAGTCACTATGGCTACACCTTC.

The chain has TRBV30 and TRBJ1-2; the D gene is possibly TRBD1 (6 bases). Trimming took off 6 bases at V and 4 bases at J, with 21 bases between the two ends. Germline V gene data show CDR1 as GTSNPN and CDR2 as SVGIG (reference sequence). The CDR3 covers 15 residues. The CDR3 reads CACGASPTGPYGYTF. CDR3 DNA: TGTGCCTGTGGGGCTTCCCCTACAGGGCCCTATGGCTACACCTTC. The full variable domain, its missing parts supplied by reference TRBV30 and TRBJ1-2, is SQTIHQWPATLVQPVGSPLSLECTVEGTSNPNLYWYRQAAGRGLQLLFYSVGIGQISSEVPQNLSASRPQDRQFILSSKKLLLSDSGFYLCACGASPTGPYGYTFGSGTRLTVV.

The V and J genes are TRBV5-6 and TRBJ2-7, with TRBD2 identical over 16 bases. CDR1 and CDR2 (germline): SGHDT, YYEEEE. This CDR3 region has 19 residues. V gave up 0 bases and J gave up 2 bases; unmatched junction bases: 8. The CDR3 loop reads CASSLGGLAGGPGPYEQYV. The CDR3 nucleotides are TGTGCCAGCAGCTTGGGGGGACTAGCGGGAGGGCCGGGGCCCTACGAGCAGTACGTC.

The chain has TRBV2 and TRBJ1-4; D is possibly TRBD1 (6 bases). The germline V and J ends were trimmed by 0 bases and 10 bases, with 21 bases remaining between them. This CDR3 region has 17 residues. The germline V gene has CDR1 SNHLY and CDR2 FYNNEI. CDR3 amino acids: CASSEAIPAGAIRKLFF. The CDR3 bases are TGTGCCAGCAGTGAAGCTATACCTGCGGGGGCGATCCGAAAACTGTTTTTT.